This T cell receptor (beta chain) came from a study of CD8 T cells in ankylosing spondylitis. Whole-study results and caveats: Typical of ankylosing spondylitis blood, it appeared, was a TCR beta motif of roughly eight highly homologous variants. There were earlier reports of some motif variants in reactive arthritis synovial fluid and blood.

Germline assignment: CDR1 ENHRY and CDR2 SYGVKD. V was shortened by 2 bases and J by 8 bases, with 16 bases between the two germline ends. The CDR3 extends over 15 amino acids. Comment on this clonotype: Its antigen is undetermined.

Using quantitative 5'-RACE with molecular barcodes, the authors made TCR beta libraries. MiXCR, applied by TCRdb to the 5' RACE reads, yields one record per CDR3 protein. The table has about 420,000 distinct CDR3 sequences, approximately 20% seen once. Sequenced input: blood, either unsorted or a sorted T cell fraction (not recorded which). This TCR derives from a male donor with ankylosing spondylitis. The V and J genes are TRBV10-3 and TRBJ2-1; the D gene could be TRBD1 or TRBD2 (6 bases each). The chain's CDR3 is CAISEGPGEGDEQFF. As DNA, the CDR3 is TGTGCCATCAGTGAGGGGCCGGGAGAGGGGGATGAGCAGTTCTTC.